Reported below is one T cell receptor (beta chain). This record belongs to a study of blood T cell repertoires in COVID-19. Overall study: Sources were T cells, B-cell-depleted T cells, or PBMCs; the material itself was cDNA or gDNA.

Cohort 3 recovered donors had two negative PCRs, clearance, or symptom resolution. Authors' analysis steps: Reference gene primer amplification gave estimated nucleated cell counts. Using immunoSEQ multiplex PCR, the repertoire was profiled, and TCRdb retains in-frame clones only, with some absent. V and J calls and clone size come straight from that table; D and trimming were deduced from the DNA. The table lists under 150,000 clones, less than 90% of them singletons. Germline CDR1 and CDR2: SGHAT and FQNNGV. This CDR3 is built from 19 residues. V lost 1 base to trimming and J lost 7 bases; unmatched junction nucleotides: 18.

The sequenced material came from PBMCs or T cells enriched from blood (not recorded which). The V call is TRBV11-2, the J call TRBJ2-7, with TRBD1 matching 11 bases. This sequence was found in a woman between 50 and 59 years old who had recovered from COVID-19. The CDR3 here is CASSLGSAKPGQGGREQYF. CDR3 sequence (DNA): TGTGCCAGCAGCTTAGGGTCAGCGAAACCGGGACAGGGGGGGAGGGAGCAGTACTTC.